These 11 T cell receptor beta chains came from one sample sequenced in a study of blood T cell repertoires in COVID-19 (dated by TCRdb to between 2020 and 2021). Libraries were made using the immunoSEQ multiplex PCR assay. This is the immuneACCESS table as TCRdb keeps it, with only in-frame sequences that have V and J called. A part of the clones is gone; compared with another copy, unresolved V genes explain less than half, and the rest is unexplained. The sample yields nearly 250,000 clones; 86% were counted once. 5.5% to 6% of the sample belongs to the ten largest clones. Sequences were obtained from peripheral blood. Every receptor here comes from an elderly woman with COVID-19, enrolled during active disease.

The chain employs TRBV7-2 and TRBJ2-1, with 7 bases matching TRBD2. J was trimmed by 11 bases and V by 6 bases; bases with no gene match: 10. CDR3 length equals 13 residues. The germline V gene encodes CDR1 SGHTA and CDR2 FQGNSA. The CDR3 loop reads CASRIPTSAQQFF. CDR3 nucleotides: TGTGCCAGCAGGATCCCTACTAGCGCCCAGCAGTTCTTC.

The gene calls are TRBV3-1 (or the pseudogene TRBV3-2) and TRBJ1-4, with D possibly TRBD1 on 6 matching bases. Per the germline V gene, CDR1 is LGHDT and CDR2 is YNNKEL (reference sequence). The germline V and J ends were trimmed by 1 base and 7 bases, with 10 bases remaining between them. The CDR3 has 14 residues. The CDR3 sequence is CASSQAGGGEKLFF. The CDR3 region has the DNA TGTGCCAGCAGCCAAGCTGGGGGCGGTGAAAAACTGTTTTTT.

The chain recombines TRBV7-2 with TRBJ1-2; 7 nucleotides line up with TRBD1. Per germline, CDR1 SGHTA and CDR2 FQGNSA. The CDR3 has 14 amino acids. J was trimmed by 0 bases and V by 5 bases; bases with no gene match: 3. CDR3 DNA: TGTGCCAGCAGCCTGACAGGGACTAACTATGGCTACACCTTC. Its protein product is CASSLTGTNYGYTF.

CDR3 loop: CASRPGTGGQETQYF. Here the CDR3 DNA reads TGTGCCAGCAGACCCGGGACAGGGGGTCAAGAGACCCAGTACTTC. The rearrangement joins TRBV28 to TRBJ2-5; TRBD1 aligns across 11 bases. The CDR3 has 15 residues. Germline V gives CDR1 MDHEN, CDR2 SYDVKM. Losses at the gene ends were 6 bases for V and 2 bases for J; bases not matched to a gene: 5.

This chain uses TRBV5-1 with TRBJ1-4; tentative D call: TRBD1 (6 bases). Germline V lookup: CDR1 SGHRS, CDR2 YFSETQ. This CDR3 has 16 residues. V was pared by 4 bases and J by 6 bases, with 19 bases between. CDR3 nucleotide sequence: TGCGCCAGCAGCCCACTGACAGGAAGGGAGCATGAAAAACTGTTTTTT. Amino acid sequence: CASSPLTGREHEKLFF.

The J gene is TRBJ1-3, the V gene TRBV18, with D possibly being TRBD1 (6 bases). The CDR3 has 17 residues. In germline, CDR1 is KGHSH, CDR2 LQKENI. V lost 3 bases and J 0 bases, leaving 15 bases between the germline ends. The CDR3 DNA sequence: TGTGCCAGCTCACCTCCTAGCCGGACAGCCTCTGGAAACACCATATATTTT. Protein product: CASSPPSRTASGNTIYF.

The rearrangement uses TRBV21-1 and TRBJ2-2; the table's D call of TRBD2 was not tested on the DNA. TRBV21-1 is given as a pseudogene. This CDR3 region has 15 residues. The DNA for the CDR3 is TGTGCCAGCAGCAATTGGTACCTCTCCGCCCGGGGAGCTGTTTTT. This sequence encodes CASSNWYLSARGAVF.

The V and J genes are TRBV27 and TRBJ2-3, with 10 bases fitting TRBD2. The CDR3 sequence is 16 residues long. CDR1 is MNHEY, CDR2 SMNVEV, per germline (reference sequence). V trimming: 1 base; J trimming: 2 bases; junction bases outside the gene matches: 3. CDR3 DNA sequence: TGTGCCAGCAGTTTATATCTAGCGGGGGTCACAGATACGCAGTATTTT. This sequence encodes CASSLYLAGVTDTQYF.

The sample holds a few counts of this clone. This chain uses TRBV6-5 with TRBJ1-1, with D unclear. V was cut by 9 bases and J by 0 bases, with 8 bases left in between. CDR1 MNHEY and CDR2 SVGAGI come from the germline V gene. The CDR3 covers 12 residues. The CDR3 is CASYSLNTEAFF. The CDR3 nucleotides are TGTGCCAGTTATAGCTTGAACACTGAAGCTTTCTTT.

The chain links TRBV3-1 (or the pseudogene TRBV3-2) to TRBJ1-2; TRBD1 agrees at 7 bases. This CDR3 has 15 amino acids. In germline, CDR1 is LGHDT, CDR2 YNNKEL (reference sequence). V lost 4 bases, J lost 4 bases, and 9 bases stayed unmatched. The CDR3 region has the DNA TGTGCCAGCAGCCCGTCGACAGGGTTGGCCTATGGCTACACCTTC. Translating gives CASSPSTGLAYGYTF.

The rearrangement links TRBV3-1 (or the pseudogene TRBV3-2) to TRBJ2-1; the match to TRBD2 covers 7 bases. Germline V gene data show CDR1 as LGHDT and CDR2 as YNNKEL (reference sequence). This CDR3 is 16 amino acids long. V trimming: 4 bases; J trimming: 7 bases; junction bases outside the gene matches: 13. CDR3 nucleotides: TGTGCCAGCAGCCCGCAAGTGGGAGCGGGGCCTAATGAGCAGTTCTTC. Translated, it gives CASSPQVGAGPNEQFF.